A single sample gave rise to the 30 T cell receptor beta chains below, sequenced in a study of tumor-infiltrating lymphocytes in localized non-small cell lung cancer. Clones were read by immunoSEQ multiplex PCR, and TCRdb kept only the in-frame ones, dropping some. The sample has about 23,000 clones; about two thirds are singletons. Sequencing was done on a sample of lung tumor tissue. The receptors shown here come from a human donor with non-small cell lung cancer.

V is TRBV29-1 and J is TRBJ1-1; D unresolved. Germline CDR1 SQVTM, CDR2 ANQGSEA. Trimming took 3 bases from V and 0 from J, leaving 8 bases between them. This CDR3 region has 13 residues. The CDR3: CSVDNLVNTEAFF. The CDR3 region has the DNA TGCAGCGTTGATAATCTCGTGAACACTGAAGCTTTCTTT. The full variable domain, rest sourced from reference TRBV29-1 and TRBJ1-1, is SAVISQKPSRDICQRGTSLTIQCQVDSQVTMMFWYRQQPGQSLTLIATANQGSEATYESGFVIDKFPISRPNLTFSTLTVSNMSPEDSSIYLCSVDNLVNTEAFFGQGTRLTVV.

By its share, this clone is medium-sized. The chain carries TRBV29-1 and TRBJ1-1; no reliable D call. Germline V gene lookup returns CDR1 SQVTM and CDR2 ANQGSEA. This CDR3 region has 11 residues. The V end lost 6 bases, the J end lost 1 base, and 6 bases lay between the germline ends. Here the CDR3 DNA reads TGCAGCGTGATGGAGAACACTGAAGCTTTCTTT. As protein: CSVMENTEAFF.

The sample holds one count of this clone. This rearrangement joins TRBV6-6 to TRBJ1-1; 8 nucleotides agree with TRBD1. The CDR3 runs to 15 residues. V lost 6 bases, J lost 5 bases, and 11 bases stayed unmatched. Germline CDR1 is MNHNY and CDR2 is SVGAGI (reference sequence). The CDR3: CASSLVQGGGTEAFF. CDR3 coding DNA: TGTGCCAGCAGCCTCGTACAGGGGGGAGGAACTGAAGCTTTCTTT.

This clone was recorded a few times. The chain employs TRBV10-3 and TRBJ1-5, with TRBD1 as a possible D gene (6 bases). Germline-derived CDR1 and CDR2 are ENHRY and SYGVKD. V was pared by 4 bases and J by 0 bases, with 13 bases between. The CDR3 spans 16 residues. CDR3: CAISAGDINSNQPQHF. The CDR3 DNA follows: TGTGCCATCAGTGCGGGGGACATCAATAGCAATCAGCCCCAGCATTTT.

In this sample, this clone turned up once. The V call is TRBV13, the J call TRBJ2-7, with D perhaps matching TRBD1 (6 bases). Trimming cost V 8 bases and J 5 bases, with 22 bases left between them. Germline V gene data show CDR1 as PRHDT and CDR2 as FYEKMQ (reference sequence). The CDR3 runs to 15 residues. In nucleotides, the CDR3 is TGTGCCAGCCGGCCCAGGGGCGCAGTGGTCAACGAGCAGTACTTC. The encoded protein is CASRPRGAVVNEQYF. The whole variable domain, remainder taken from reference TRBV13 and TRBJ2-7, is AAGVIQSPRHLIKEKRETATLKCYPIPRHDTVYWYQQGPGQDPQFLISFYEKMQSDKGSIPDRFSAQQFSDYHSELNMSSLELGDSALYFCASRPRGAVVNEQYFGPGTRLTVT.

CDR3 coding DNA: TGCGCCAGCAGCTGGGGATCTAATTCACCCCTCCACTTT. It yields the protein CASSWGSNSPLHF. The rearrangement links TRBV5-1 to TRBJ1-6; D ambiguous. Per the germline V gene, CDR1 is SGHRS and CDR2 is YFSETQ. Trimming left V 3 bases short and J 6 bases short, with 7 bases between. The CDR3 has 13 amino acids.

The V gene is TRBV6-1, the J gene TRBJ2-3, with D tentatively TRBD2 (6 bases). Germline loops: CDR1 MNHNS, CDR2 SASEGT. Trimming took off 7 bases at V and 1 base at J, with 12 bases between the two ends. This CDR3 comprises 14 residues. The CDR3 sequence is CASIPPGGTDTQYF. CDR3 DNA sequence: TGTGCCAGCATTCCCCCGGGGGGCACAGATACGCAGTATTTT.

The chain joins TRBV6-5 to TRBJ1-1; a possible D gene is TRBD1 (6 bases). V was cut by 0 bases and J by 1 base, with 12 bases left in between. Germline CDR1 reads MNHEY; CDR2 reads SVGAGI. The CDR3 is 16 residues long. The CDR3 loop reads CASSYSSRGGNTEAFF. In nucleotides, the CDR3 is TGTGCCAGCAGTTACTCCTCCAGGGGAGGGAACACTGAAGCTTTCTTT.

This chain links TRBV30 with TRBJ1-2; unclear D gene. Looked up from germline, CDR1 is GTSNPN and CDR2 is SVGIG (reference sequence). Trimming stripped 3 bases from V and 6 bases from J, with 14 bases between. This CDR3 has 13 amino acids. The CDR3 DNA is TGTGCCTGGAGCGGACGGGGAAGAGATGGCTACACCTTC. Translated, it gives CAWSGRGRDGYTF.

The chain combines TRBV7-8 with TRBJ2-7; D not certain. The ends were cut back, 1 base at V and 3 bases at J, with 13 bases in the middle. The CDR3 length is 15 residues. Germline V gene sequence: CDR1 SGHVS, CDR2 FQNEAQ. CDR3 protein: CASSLGARYNYEQYF. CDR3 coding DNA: TGTGCCAGCAGCTTAGGGGCACGATATAACTACGAGCAGTACTTC.

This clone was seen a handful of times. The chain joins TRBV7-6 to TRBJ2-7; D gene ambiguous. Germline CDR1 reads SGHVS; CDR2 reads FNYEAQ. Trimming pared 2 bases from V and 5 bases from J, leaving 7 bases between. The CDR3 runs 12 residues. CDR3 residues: CASSLMSHEQYF. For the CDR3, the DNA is TGTGCCAGCAGCTTAATGTCTCACGAGCAGTACTTC.

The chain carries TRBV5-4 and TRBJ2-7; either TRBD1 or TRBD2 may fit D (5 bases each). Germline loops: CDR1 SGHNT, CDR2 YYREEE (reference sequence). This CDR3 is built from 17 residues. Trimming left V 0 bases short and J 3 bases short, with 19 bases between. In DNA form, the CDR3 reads TGTGCCAGCAGCTTGGGGAACCCGGGGCAGGGATTCTACGAGCAGTACTTC. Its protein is CASSLGNPGQGFYEQYF.

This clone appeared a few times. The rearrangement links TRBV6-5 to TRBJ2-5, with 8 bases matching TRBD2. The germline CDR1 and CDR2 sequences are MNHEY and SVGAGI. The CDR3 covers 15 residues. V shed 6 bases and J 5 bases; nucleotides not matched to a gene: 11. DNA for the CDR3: TGTGCCAGCAGGGGAGTGCGGGGGGCCATCGAGACCCAGTACTTC. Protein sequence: CASRGVRGAIETQYF.

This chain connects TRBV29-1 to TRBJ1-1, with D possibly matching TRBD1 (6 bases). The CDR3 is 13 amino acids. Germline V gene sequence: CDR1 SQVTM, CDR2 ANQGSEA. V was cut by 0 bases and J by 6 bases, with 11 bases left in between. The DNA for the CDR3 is TGCAGCGTTGAAGAATGGACAGCCCCTGAAGCTTTCTTT. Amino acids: CSVEEWTAPEAFF.

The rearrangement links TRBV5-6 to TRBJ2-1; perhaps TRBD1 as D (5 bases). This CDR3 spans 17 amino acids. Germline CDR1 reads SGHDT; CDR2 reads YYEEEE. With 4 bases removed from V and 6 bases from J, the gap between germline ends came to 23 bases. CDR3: CASSAFRSASQGNEQFF. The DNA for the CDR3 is TGTGCCAGCAGCGCCTTTCGGTCAGCCAGCCAGGGCAATGAGCAGTTCTTC.

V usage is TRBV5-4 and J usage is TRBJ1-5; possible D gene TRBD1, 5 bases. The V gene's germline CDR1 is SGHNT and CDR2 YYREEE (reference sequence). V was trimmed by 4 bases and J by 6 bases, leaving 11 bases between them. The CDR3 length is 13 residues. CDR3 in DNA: TGTGCCAGCAGCAGGGGTTCAGGTCAGCCCCAGCATTTT. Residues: CASSRGSGQPQHF.

The CDR3 DNA follows: TGTGCCAGCAGTTACGGGCAGAACCGGGGGGATTCACCCCTCCACTTT. The encoded protein is CASSYGQNRGDSPLHF. This chain links TRBV6-6 with TRBJ1-6, with D perhaps TRBD1 (5 bases). Trimming left V 2 bases short and J 8 bases short, with 16 bases between. The CDR3 spans 16 residues. Germline assignment: CDR1 MNHNY and CDR2 SVGAGI (reference sequence).

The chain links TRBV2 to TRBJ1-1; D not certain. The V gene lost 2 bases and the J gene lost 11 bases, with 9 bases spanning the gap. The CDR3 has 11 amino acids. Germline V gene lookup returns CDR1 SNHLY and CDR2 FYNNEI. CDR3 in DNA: TGTGCCAGCAGTGAAAGGACTTCGGCTTTCTTT. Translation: CASSERTSAFF.

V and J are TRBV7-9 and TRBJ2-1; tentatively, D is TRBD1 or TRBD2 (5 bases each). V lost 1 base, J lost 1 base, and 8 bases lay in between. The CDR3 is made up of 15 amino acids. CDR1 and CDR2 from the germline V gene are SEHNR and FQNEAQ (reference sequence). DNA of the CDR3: TGTGCCAGCAGCTTAGTGGGGGTGTCCTACAATGAGCAGTTCTTC. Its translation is CASSLVGVSYNEQFF.

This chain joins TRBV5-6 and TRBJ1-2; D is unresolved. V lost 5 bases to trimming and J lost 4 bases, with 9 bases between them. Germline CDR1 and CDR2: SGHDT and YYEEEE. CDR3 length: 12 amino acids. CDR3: CASRAGPYGYTF. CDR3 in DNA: TGTGCCAGCAGGGCGGGTCCCTATGGCTACACCTTC.

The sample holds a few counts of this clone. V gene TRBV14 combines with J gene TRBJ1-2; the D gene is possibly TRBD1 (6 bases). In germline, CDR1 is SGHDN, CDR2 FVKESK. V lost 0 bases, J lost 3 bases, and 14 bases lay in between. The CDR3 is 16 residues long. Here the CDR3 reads CASSQDNEGVDYGYTF. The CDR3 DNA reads TGTGCCAGCAGCCAAGATAATGAGGGGGTAGACTATGGCTACACCTTC. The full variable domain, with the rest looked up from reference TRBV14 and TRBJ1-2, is EAGVTQFPSHSVIEKGQTVTLRCDPISGHDNLYWYRRVMGKEIKFLLHFVKESKQDESGMPNNRFLAERTGGTYSTLKVQPAELEDSGVYFCASSQDNEGVDYGYTFGSGTRLTVV.

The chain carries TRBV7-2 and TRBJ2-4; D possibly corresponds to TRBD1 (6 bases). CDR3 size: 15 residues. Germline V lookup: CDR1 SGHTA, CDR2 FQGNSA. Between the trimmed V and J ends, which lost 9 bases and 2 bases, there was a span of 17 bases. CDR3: CASSRTANTKNIQYF. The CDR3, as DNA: TGTGCCAGTTCTAGGACAGCAAATACCAAAAACATTCAGTACTTC.

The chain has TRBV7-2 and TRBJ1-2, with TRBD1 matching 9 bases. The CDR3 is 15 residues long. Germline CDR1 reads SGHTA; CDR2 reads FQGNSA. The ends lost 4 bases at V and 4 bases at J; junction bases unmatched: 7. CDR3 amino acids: CASSSLQDRGYGYTF. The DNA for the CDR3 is TGTGCCAGCAGCTCGCTACAGGACAGGGGCTATGGCTACACCTTC.

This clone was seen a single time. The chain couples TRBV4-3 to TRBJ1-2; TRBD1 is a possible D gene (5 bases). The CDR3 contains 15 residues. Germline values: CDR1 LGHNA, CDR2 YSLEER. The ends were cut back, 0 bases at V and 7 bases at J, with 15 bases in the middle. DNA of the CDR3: TGCGCCAGCAGCCAAGAGGGGCAGGGCGGTGGTGGCTACACCTTC. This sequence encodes CASSQEGQGGGGYTF.

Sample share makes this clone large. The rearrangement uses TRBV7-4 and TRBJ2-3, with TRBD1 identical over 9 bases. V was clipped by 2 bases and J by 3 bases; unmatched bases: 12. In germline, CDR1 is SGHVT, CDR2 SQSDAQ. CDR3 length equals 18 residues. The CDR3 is CASSLFSRGDRETDTQYF. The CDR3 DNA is TGTGCCAGCAGCTTATTTAGCCGGGGGGACAGGGAGACAGATACGCAGTATTTT.

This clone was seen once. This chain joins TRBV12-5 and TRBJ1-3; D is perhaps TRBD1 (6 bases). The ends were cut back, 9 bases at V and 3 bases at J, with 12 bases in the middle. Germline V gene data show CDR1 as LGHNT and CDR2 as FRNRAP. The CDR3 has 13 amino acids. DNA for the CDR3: TGTGCTAGCGCCCAGGGGCATGGAAACACCATATATTTT. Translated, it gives CASAQGHGNTIYF.

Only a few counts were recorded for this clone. CDR3 amino acids: CATSREIQGRETQYF. The DNA of the CDR3 is TGTGCCACCAGCAGAGAGATCCAGGGAAGGGAGACCCAGTACTTC. This sequence joins TRBV15 and TRBJ2-5, with D perhaps TRBD1 (5 bases). V shed 0 bases and J shed 5 bases, with 13 bases lying between them. The CDR3 is 15 residues long. The V gene's germline CDR1 is LNHNV and CDR2 YYDKDF (reference sequence). The whole variable domain, filled in from reference TRBV15 and TRBJ2-5, reads DAMVIQNPRYQVTQFGKPVTLSCSQTLNHNVMYWYQQKSSQAPKLLFHYYDKDFNNEADTPDNFQSRRPNTSFCFLDIRSPGLGDTAMYLCATSREIQGRETQYFGPGTRLLVL.

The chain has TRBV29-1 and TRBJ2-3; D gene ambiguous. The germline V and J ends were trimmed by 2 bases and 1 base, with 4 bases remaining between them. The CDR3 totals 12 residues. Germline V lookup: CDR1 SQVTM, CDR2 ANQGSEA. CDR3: CSVEPGTDTQYF. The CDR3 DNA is TGCAGCGTTGAACCTGGCACAGATACGCAGTATTTT.

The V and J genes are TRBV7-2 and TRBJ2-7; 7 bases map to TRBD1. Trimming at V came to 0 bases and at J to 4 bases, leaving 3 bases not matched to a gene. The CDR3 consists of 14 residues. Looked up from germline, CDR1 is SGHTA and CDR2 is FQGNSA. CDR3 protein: CASSLAGTVYEQYF. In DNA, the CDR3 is TGTGCCAGCAGCTTAGCTGGGACAGTATACGAGCAGTACTTC.

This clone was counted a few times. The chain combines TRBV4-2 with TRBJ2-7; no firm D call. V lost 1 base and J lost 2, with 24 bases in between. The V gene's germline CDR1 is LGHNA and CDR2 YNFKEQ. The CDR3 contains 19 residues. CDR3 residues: CASSQVTGLRSHVPYEQYF. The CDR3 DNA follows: TGTGCCAGCAGCCAAGTAACTGGGCTAAGAAGCCACGTTCCCTACGAGCAGTACTTC.